The T cell receptor (beta chain) described here comes from a study of blood T cell repertoires in COVID-19. About the research overall: Samples taken during acute and convalescent COVID-19 were collected in the United States, Italy and Spain. Sample material is recorded as cDNA or gDNA derived from T cells, B-cell-depleted T cells, or PBMCs.

The V and J ends lost 7 bases and 5 bases, in that order; junction bases with no gene match: 6. The CDR3 is 13 amino acids. Authors' analysis steps: Amplification of reference gene primers provided the estimated nucleated cell counts. TCRdb's table, derived via immunoSEQ multiplex PCR, lists solely in-frame clones and lacks some. The D gene and trimming were derived from the DNA, and the V and J assignments and clone size from that table. Among approximately 52,000 clones listed, nearly 90% were seen once. The chain carries TRBV12-3 or TRBV12-4 and TRBJ2-7, with TRBD1 identical over 9 bases. The sequencing input was peripheral blood. The receptor was isolated from a man aged 55 to 70 with active COVID-19. The CDR3 DNA reads TGTGCCAGCACACCCGGGACAGGGAACGAGCAGTACTTC. It codes for CASTPGTGNEQYF.